These 24 T cell receptor beta chains were all obtained from the same sample, sequenced in a study of control samples from healthy donors and cancer patients. Sequencing was performed with immunoSEQ multiplex PCR; in TCRdb, only in-frame clones are kept and a portion is missing. Here the sample spans about 190,000 clones, around 90% being singletons. The sequenced sample was blood. Receptors originate from a man aged 30 to 45 in good health.

In regard to this clone: Different DNA sequences within this sample yield the same CDR3. The chain uses TRBV6-5 and TRBJ2-1; 8 bases are a match to TRBD2. CDR3 length: 15 residues. CDR1 is MNHEY and CDR2 is SVGAGI in the germline V gene. The V and J ends lost 2 bases and 4 bases, in that order; junction bases with no gene match: 4. The CDR3 reads CASSYPGGGYNEQFF. The CDR3 bases are TGTGCCAGCAGTTACCCCGGGGGGGGGTACAATGAGCAGTTCTTC.

This clone was counted a few times. V and J are TRBV28 and TRBJ1-4; 7 positions match TRBD1. The V gene end was trimmed by 5 bases and the J gene end by 6 bases; junction bases not matched to a gene: 6. CDR3 length equals 14 residues. Germline loops: CDR1 MDHEN, CDR2 SYDVKM. As DNA, the CDR3 is TGTGCCAGCAGTCAAGGGGGCGCGGATGAAAAACTGTTTTTT. Translation: CASSQGGADEKLFF.

The chain is built from TRBV4-1 and TRBJ2-7; D remains unclear. The V end was cut by 8 bases, the J end by 0 bases, with 11 bases between. CDR3 length equals 13 residues. Germline V lookup: CDR1 MGHRA, CDR2 YSYEKL. As DNA, the CDR3 is TGCGCCAGCTCAGACGCCATCTCCTACGAGCAGTACTTC. Encoded protein: CASSDAISYEQYF.

The chain joins TRBV15 to TRBJ1-4, with 12 bases aligning to TRBD1. The V segment lost 4 bases and the J segment 5 bases; nucleotides outside the gene matches: 5. This CDR3 is 16 amino acids long. Germline lookup yields CDR1 LNHNV and CDR2 YYDKDF (reference sequence). The CDR3 sequence: CATSMGGTGGNEKLFF. The DNA of the CDR3 is TGTGCCACCAGCATGGGTGGGACAGGGGGCAATGAAAAACTGTTTTTT.

This clone was seen just once. The chain couples TRBV4-2 to TRBJ1-4; TRBD1 matches at 10 bases. V lost 4 bases and J lost 8; bases outside the gene matches: 4. The germline V gene encodes CDR1 LGHNA and CDR2 YNFKEQ. There are 14 residues in the CDR3. Here the CDR3 DNA reads TGTGCCAGCAGCCCCCGGGACAGGGGCGAAAAACTGTTTTTT. This sequence encodes CASSPRDRGEKLFF.

The chain couples TRBV7-6 to TRBJ1-2; TRBD1 matches at 9 bases. The CDR3 has 16 amino acids. Germline V gene data show CDR1 as SGHVS and CDR2 as FNYEAQ. After removal of 5 bases from V and 7 bases from J, the junction contained 14 bases not matched to a gene. CDR3 loop: CASSIVTSTGGGGYTF. CDR3 in DNA: TGTGCCAGCAGCATAGTCACCTCGACAGGGGGGGGTGGCTACACCTTC.

V is TRBV3-1 (or the pseudogene TRBV3-2) and J is TRBJ1-2; the D gene is possibly TRBD1 (6 bases). Trimming shortened V by 1 base and J by 5 bases, and 8 bases separated the two germline ends. Germline V lookup: CDR1 LGHDT, CDR2 YNNKEL (reference sequence). This CDR3 contains 13 residues. The CDR3 sequence: CASSQGQEYGYTF. CDR3 DNA sequence: TGTGCCAGCAGCCAAGGACAGGAGTATGGCTACACCTTC.

The chain joins TRBV7-9 to TRBJ2-5, with 9 positions matching TRBD2. V gave up 5 bases and J gave up 1 base; unmatched junction bases: 5. Germline CDR1 and CDR2: SEHNR and FQNEAQ (reference sequence). The CDR3 length is 15 residues. DNA of the CDR3: TGTGCCAGCAGCCATACGCGGGGGGGCCAAGAGACCCAGTACTTC. The encoded protein is CASSHTRGGQETQYF.

The table lists this clone with a few counts. The chain couples TRBV6-5 to TRBJ1-5, with D tentatively TRBD1 (5 bases). This CDR3 region has 13 residues. Germline lookup yields CDR1 MNHEY and CDR2 SVGAGI. V lost 6 bases, J lost 3 bases, and 9 bases lay in between. DNA for the CDR3: TGTGCCAGCAGCGTTGGACACAATCAGCCCCAGCATTTT. Its protein is CASSVGHNQPQHF.

The rearrangement links TRBV6-1 to TRBJ1-1; no clear D. From germline, CDR1 is MNHNS and CDR2 SASEGT. The CDR3 totals 15 residues. V lost 1 base and J lost 1, with 10 bases in between. The CDR3 reads CASSEGVRGNTEAFF. In nucleotides, the CDR3 is TGTGCCAGCAGTGAAGGAGTTCGGGGGAACACTGAAGCTTTCTTT.

J is TRBJ1-6 and V is TRBV5-1, with D possibly matching TRBD1 (6 bases). Per germline, CDR1 SGHRS and CDR2 YFSETQ. V lost 3 bases, J lost 3 bases, and 19 bases lay in between. This CDR3 has 18 residues. As DNA, the CDR3 is TGCGCCAGCAGCTCCAGGGGCGCCTCGACCAACTATAATTCACCCCTCCACTTT. Translated: CASSSRGASTNYNSPLHF.

The DNA of the CDR3 is TGTGCCAGCAGCCCAGAGCTTAGTAACGAGCAGTACTTC. Encoded protein: CASSPELSNEQYF. This sequence joins TRBV7-9 and TRBJ2-7, with D hard to call. CDR1 is SEHNR, CDR2 FQNEAQ, per germline (reference sequence). Trimming stripped 5 bases from V and 5 bases from J, with 13 bases between. This CDR3 is built from 13 residues.

The V gene is TRBV6-5, the J gene TRBJ2-7; D not certain. Per germline, CDR1 MNHEY and CDR2 SVGAGI. Trimming left V 8 bases short and J 7 bases short, with 15 bases between. There are 12 residues in the CDR3. The CDR3 nucleotides are TGTGCCAGCGGCCGGGTGTCGGATGAGCAGTACTTC. Amino acids: CASGRVSDEQYF.

The chain links TRBV29-1 to TRBJ2-1; tentative D call: TRBD1 (5 bases). This CDR3 has 14 residues. Germline CDR1 is SQVTM and CDR2 is ANQGSEA. The V gene lost 4 bases and the J gene lost 3 bases, with 13 bases spanning the gap. CDR3 region: CSVAEQANYNEQFF. DNA for the CDR3: TGCAGCGTTGCGGAACAGGCCAACTACAATGAGCAGTTCTTC.

J is TRBJ2-7 and V is TRBV6-5, with unresolved D. The CDR3 has 13 residues. The germline V and J ends were trimmed by 11 bases and 2 bases, with 16 bases remaining between them. The V gene's germline CDR1 is MNHEY and CDR2 SVGAGI. The CDR3 sequence is CAFRQDGAYEQYF. In DNA, the CDR3 is TGTGCCTTCCGGCAGGACGGAGCCTACGAGCAGTACTTC.

The chain is built from TRBV5-1 and TRBJ2-1; 9 bases are shared with TRBD1. This CDR3 contains 16 residues. Germline loops: CDR1 SGHRS, CDR2 YFSETQ. Trimming cost V 1 base and J 6 bases; bases outside gene matches: 8. CDR3 residues: CASSLNPTGGINEQFF. The CDR3 nucleotides are TGCGCCAGCAGCTTGAATCCGACAGGGGGAATCAATGAGCAGTTCTTC.

This CDR3 is CASSQGGNEKLFF. The CDR3 DNA is TGTGCCAGCTCACAGGGGGGGAATGAAAAACTGTTTTTT. The chain is built from TRBV18 and TRBJ1-4, with a tentative D call TRBD1 (6 bases). The length of the CDR3 is 13 residues. With 4 bases removed from V and 5 bases from J, the gap between germline ends came to 8 bases. Germline V gene data show CDR1 as KGHSH and CDR2 as LQKENI.

This clone turned up a few times. The rearrangement links TRBV10-2 to TRBJ1-1, with D possibly being TRBD1 (5 bases). This CDR3 spans 15 amino acids. Trimming pared 3 bases from V and 3 bases from J, leaving 14 bases between. CDR1 and CDR2 from the germline V gene are WSHSY and SAAADI. The CDR3 DNA reads TGCGCCAGCAGTGAATCCAGGGAAAGGGACACTGAAGCTTTCTTT. Translation gives CASSESRERDTEAFF.

The J gene is TRBJ1-6, the V gene TRBV5-1, with D hard to call. There are 15 residues in the CDR3. With 1 base removed from V and 9 bases from J, the gap between germline ends came to 14 bases. The germline CDR1 and CDR2 sequences are SGHRS and YFSETQ. CDR3 residues: CASSLRRHESSPLHF. The CDR3 nucleotides are TGCGCCAGCAGCTTGCGTCGGCACGAGAGTTCACCCCTCCACTTT.

The chain uses TRBV27 and TRBJ1-1, with a possible D match to TRBD1 (6 bases). The ends were cut back, 5 bases at V and 5 bases at J, with 12 bases in the middle. The CDR3 is made up of 13 amino acids. CDR1 MNHEY and CDR2 SMNVEV come from the germline V gene (reference sequence). For the CDR3, the DNA is TGTGCCAGCAGTCCCGGACAGCCGACTGAAGCTTTCTTT. This codes for CASSPGQPTEAFF.

In DNA form, the CDR3 reads TGTGCCAGCAGCCAAGATATGGGCGCAGCGCGCTCCTACGAGCAGTACTTC. Encoded protein: CASSQDMGAARSYEQYF. V gene TRBV14 combines with J gene TRBJ2-7; D remains unclear. CDR3 size: 17 residues. Deletions cut 0 bases from V and 0 bases from J, with 15 bases between. Germline V gene sequence: CDR1 SGHDN, CDR2 FVKESK.

This chain connects TRBV2 to TRBJ1-1, with D perhaps TRBD1 (6 bases). The CDR3 has 15 residues. The V end was cut by 6 bases, the J end by 2 bases, with 16 bases between. Per germline, CDR1 SNHLY and CDR2 FYNNEI. The CDR3 is CASSPRRQANTEAFF. In nucleotides, the CDR3 is TGTGCCAGCAGCCCAAGGCGACAGGCTAACACTGAAGCTTTCTTT.

V is TRBV5-1 and J is TRBJ2-7; tentative D call: TRBD1 (6 bases). The ends were cut back, 3 bases at V and 0 bases at J, with 10 bases in the middle. The germline V gene has CDR1 SGHRS and CDR2 YFSETQ. This CDR3 spans 14 amino acids. CDR3 region: CASSWTESSYEQYF. CDR3 DNA sequence: TGCGCCAGCAGCTGGACAGAAAGCTCCTACGAGCAGTACTTC.

The chain recombines TRBV5-1 with TRBJ2-1; D not resolved. Trimming took off 0 bases at V and 2 bases at J, with 9 bases between the two ends. CDR1 and CDR2 (germline): SGHRS, YFSETQ. The CDR3 covers 15 residues. The DNA for the CDR3 is TGCGCCAGCAGCTTGGTAGAAAATACCTACAATGAGCAGTTCTTC. This translates into CASSLVENTYNEQFF.